This is a list of T cell receptor beta chains from one sample in a study of T cells in Graves' hyperthyroidism and ophthalmopathy. In TCRdb, the multiplex PCR reads were re-called with MiXCR into one record per CDR3 protein. The sample holds 360,000 or so distinct CDR3 sequences, around 15% seen once. Source material: blood. These TCRs come from a woman aged 55-75 years with Graves' ophthalmopathy. Each CDR3 is given with its conserved first and last residue. A D gene is named only where the DNA matches it firmly.

d_call	cdr3_length	v_call	cdr3_aa
TRBD1	18	TRBV20-1	CSARDQRRWTGGSETQYF
TRBD2	15	TRBV5-1	CASSQISGGYNEQFF
TRBD2	15	TRBV28	CASSAPGLATDEQFF
TRBD2	19	TRBV9	CASSVGRGESGRRSDTQYF
TRBD2	14	TRBV3-1	CASSLLATKNEQYF
.	17	TRBV20-1	CSARSRLPKPSYNEQFF
.	15	TRBV28	CASSLRVSGNTEAFF
.	12	TRBV7-6	CASSGPSYEQYF
.	16	TRBV27	CASSQRGGENTGELFF
.	15	TRBV5-5	CASSLVQHFSYEQYF
TRBD2	17	TRBV7-2	CASSLGLAGGPWETQYF
TRBD2	13	TRBV5-4	CASSLGLAPQQFF
TRBD1	14	TRBV5-1	CASSSGDSQETQYF
.	16	TRBV30	CAWSAGWRQKRAEAFF
.	15	TRBV7-2	CASSLADTPWNEQFF
TRBD1	14	TRBV28	CASSPGTGFYGYTF
.	16	TRBV15	CATGGQADSGANVLTF
.	16	TRBV3-1	CASSHAWRDSYNEQFF
TRBD1	19	TRBV12-3/TRBV12-4	CASSSRGTGVIGPTDTQYF
.	15	TRBV10-3	CAISSGWAPHNEQFF
TRBD1	13	TRBV29-1	CSARGTEDYEQYF
.	14	TRBV5-1	CASSPPQNTGELFF
TRBD1	14	TRBV5-1	CASSLEQGVGTQYF
.	13	TRBV12-3/TRBV12-4	CASSSLSFCEQYF
.	17	TRBV11-2	CASSPVGGTPSYNEQFF
.	16	TRBV6-1	CASSPAGAGTYNEQFF
TRBD2	18	TRBV4-1	CASSKVLAGGDYTGELFF
.	15	TRBV28	CASSLITAPNEKLFF
.	12	TRBV28	CATGTEVKTQYF
TRBD2	16	TRBV7-9	CASSLGLALVYNEQFF
.	12	TRBV5-1	CASSHSVDEQFF
.	15	TRBV9	CASSVGPPIGETQYF
TRBD2	16	TRBV18	CASSPSGGRARYEQYF
TRBD2	15	TRBV6-1	CASTPPAGGTETQYF
.	14	TRBV7-9	CASSLHVVHNEQFF
TRBD1	15	TRBV5-1	CASSGGTGANTEAFF
.	13	TRBV28	CASSLPTEVEQFF
TRBD1	15	TRBV6-1	CASTRPETTGHEQYF
.	14	TRBV28	CASSPPIGTGELFF
.	13	TRBV27	CASSPRVTGELFF
.	12	TRBV12-3/TRBV12-4	CASSSNPGEQYF
.	14	TRBV12-3/TRBV12-4	CASSSGHSVYEQYF
TRBD1	12	TRBV29-1	CSGRQGSGEQYF
TRBD1	14	TRBV27	CASSPLTGGETQYF
.	14	TRBV6-1	CASSFPGGNQPQHF
.	17	TRBV6-1	CASSPTPGRRSGNTIYF
TRBD2	19	TRBV4-2	CASSQDRLAGGLGYNEQFF
TRBD2	16	TRBV7-2	CASSFLTSGSGETQYF
TRBD2	15	TRBV7-2	CASSLSLAGADTQYF
TRBD2	17	TRBV5-1	CASSLPTSGGSYNEQFF
.	16	TRBV5-6	CASSLALGAADQPQHF
.	13	TRBV7-2	CASSWVVGNEQFF
.	16	TRBV12-5	CASGSVPSGPHNEQFF
TRBD2	14	TRBV6-5	CASSYTSGRTAQYF
.	15	TRBV28	CASSYGLNAQETQYF